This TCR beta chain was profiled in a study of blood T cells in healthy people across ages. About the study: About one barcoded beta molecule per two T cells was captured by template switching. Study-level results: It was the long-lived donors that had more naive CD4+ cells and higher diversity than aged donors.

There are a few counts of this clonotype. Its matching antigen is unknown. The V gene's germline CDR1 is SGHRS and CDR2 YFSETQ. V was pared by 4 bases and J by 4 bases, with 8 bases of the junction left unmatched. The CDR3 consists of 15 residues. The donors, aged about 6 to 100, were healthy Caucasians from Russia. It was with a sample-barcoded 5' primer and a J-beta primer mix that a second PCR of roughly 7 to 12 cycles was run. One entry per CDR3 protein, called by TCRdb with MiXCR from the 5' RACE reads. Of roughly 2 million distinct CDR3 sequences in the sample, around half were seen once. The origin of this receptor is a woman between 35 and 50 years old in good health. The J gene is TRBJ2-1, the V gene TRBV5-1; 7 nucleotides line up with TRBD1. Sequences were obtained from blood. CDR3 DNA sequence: TGCGCCAGCAGCAAGGGGGACAGCCAGTACAATGAGCAGTTCTTC. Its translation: CASSKGDSQYNEQFF.